Shown below are 27 T cell receptor beta chains from a single sample sequenced in a study of shared clonotypes between healthy human individuals. Terminally differentiated effector memory CD45RA+ cells were excluded from the naive CD8 cells, which were CD45RO-negative and positively selected for CCR7. Sequencing used immunoSEQ multiplex PCR; TCRdb keeps in-frame clones, though not all of them. Found here are around 560,000 clones, 90% to 95% of them singletons; the top ten hold over 0.1%. Sequences were obtained from naive CD8+ T cells sorted from blood. The receptors come from a woman aged 25 to 39 in good health.

The chain employs TRBV19 and TRBJ1-1, with TRBD1 identical over 8 bases. Germline V gene data show CDR1 as LNHDA and CDR2 as SQIVND (reference sequence). This CDR3 comprises 14 residues. Trimming at V came to 3 bases and at J to 9 bases, leaving 9 bases not matched to a gene. CDR3 in DNA: TGTGCCAGTAGTATCGCAGGGGGCGCGGGAAAAGCTTTCTTT. The encoded protein is CASSIAGGAGKAFF.

This sequence joins TRBV28 and TRBJ2-7, with no clear D. CDR1 and CDR2 (germline): MDHEN, SYDVKM. V dropped 3 bases and J dropped 6 bases, with 12 bases sitting between them. The CDR3 has 13 amino acids. CDR3 protein: CASSFSWELEQYF. The DNA for the CDR3 is TGTGCCAGCAGTTTTAGCTGGGAACTCGAGCAGTACTTC.

J is TRBJ1-1 and V is TRBV19, with a possible D match to TRBD1 (5 bases). The CDR3 is 16 residues long. Germline CDR1 is LNHDA and CDR2 is SQIVND (reference sequence). Deletions cut 4 bases from V and 3 bases from J, with 18 bases between. CDR3 coding DNA: TGTGCCAGTAGTAACCCGGCGGCAGGGTGGGACACTGAAGCTTTCTTT. It is translated as CASSNPAAGWDTEAFF.

The chain joins TRBV4-1 to TRBJ2-5, with D perhaps matching TRBD1 (6 bases). The ends were cut back, 0 bases at V and 3 bases at J, with 11 bases in the middle. The CDR3 is made up of 15 amino acids. Germline V gene sequence: CDR1 MGHRA, CDR2 YSYEKL. The CDR3 bases are TGCGCCAGCAGCCAAGATGGCAGGGGCGAAGAGACCCAGTACTTC. Translated, it gives CASSQDGRGEETQYF.

This chain uses TRBV6-5 with TRBJ2-1; 14 bases agree with TRBD2. The germline CDR1 and CDR2 sequences are MNHEY and SVGAGI. This CDR3 is 15 amino acids long. V was pared by 7 bases and J by 7 bases, with 6 bases of the junction left unmatched. This CDR3 is CASTTGLAGENEQFF. The CDR3 nucleotides are TGTGCCAGCACCACGGGACTAGCGGGAGAAAATGAGCAGTTCTTC.

The V gene is TRBV6-5, the J gene TRBJ2-5; maybe TRBD1 (5 bases). The tail of the sequence fits TRBJ2-7 better, so the J call may be wrong. This CDR3 is built from 14 residues. Looked up from germline, CDR1 is MNHEY and CDR2 is SVGAGI. In DNA form, the CDR3 reads TGTGCCAGCAGTTACTCCGACAGATACTACGAGCAGTACTTC. This translates into CASSYSDRYYEQYF.

V is TRBV2 and J is TRBJ2-3, with 11 bases that match TRBD2. J gave up 4 bases and V 2 bases, and 5 bases lay outside the gene matches. This CDR3 region has 16 residues. CDR1 SNHLY and CDR2 FYNNEI come from the germline V gene. The CDR3 DNA follows: TGTGCCAGCAGTGAAACCGGGACTAGCGGCGCAGATACGCAGTATTTT. It specifies CASSETGTSGADTQYF.

This clone is a singleton in its sample. The J gene is TRBJ2-5, the V gene TRBV6-5; either TRBD1 or TRBD2 may fit D (5 bases each). Germline assignment: CDR1 MNHEY and CDR2 SVGAGI. This CDR3 is built from 14 residues. Trimming stripped 5 bases from V and 2 bases from J, with 12 bases between. CDR3 sequence: CASSGDGRQETQYF. CDR3 in DNA: TGTGCCAGCAGTGGGGACGGCCGACAAGAGACCCAGTACTTC.

The chain employs TRBV27 and TRBJ2-7, with D maybe TRBD1 (5 bases). Germline CDR1 and CDR2: MNHEY and SMNVEV (reference sequence). This CDR3 region has 12 residues. Trimming took off 6 bases at V and 6 bases at J, with 12 bases between the two ends. For the CDR3, the DNA is TGTGCCAGCAGCACGGCAGGGCTCGAGCAGTACTTC. Encoded protein: CASSTAGLEQYF.

The V gene is TRBV7-9, the J gene TRBJ1-2; D call uncertain. This CDR3 is built from 12 residues. V lost 3 bases to trimming and J lost 3 bases, with 5 bases between them. Germline V gene lookup returns CDR1 SEHNR and CDR2 FQNEAQ (reference sequence). The CDR3 DNA is TGTGCCAGCAGCTTTGGGGACTATGGCTACACCTTC. Its protein is CASSFGDYGYTF.

The V gene is TRBV11-3, the J gene TRBJ2-1; 10 nucleotides align to TRBD1. V trimming: 5 bases; J trimming: 8 bases; junction bases outside the gene matches: 6. CDR1 is SGHNT, CDR2 YENEEA, per germline. There are 14 residues in the CDR3. CDR3 protein: CASSAWDRGDEQFF. The CDR3 nucleotides are TGTGCCAGCAGCGCCTGGGACAGGGGCGATGAGCAGTTCTTC.

The genes are TRBV30 and TRBJ2-5; D gene unclear. V was trimmed by 0 bases and J by 1 base, leaving 6 bases between them. The CDR3 consists of 13 residues. Germline V CDR1 and CDR2: GTSNPN, SVGIG (reference sequence). CDR3: CAWSVIRQETQYF. The CDR3 region has the DNA TGTGCCTGGAGTGTCATACGCCAAGAGACCCAGTACTTC. The variable domain in full, with the rest retrieved from reference TRBV30 and TRBJ2-5, is SQTIHQWPATLVQPVGSPLSLECTVEGTSNPNLYWYRQAAGRGLQLLFYSVGIGQISSEVPQNLSASRPQDRQFILSSKKLLLSDSGFYLCAWSVIRQETQYFGPGTRLLVL.

The gene calls are TRBV19 and TRBJ1-5, with D unresolved. The CDR3 runs to 15 residues. V dropped 1 base and J dropped 1 base, with 8 bases sitting between them. Per the germline V gene, CDR1 is LNHDA and CDR2 is SQIVND (reference sequence). The CDR3 coding sequence is TGTGCCAGTAGTATAGTCGGACTCAGCAATCAGCCCCAGCATTTT. Amino acids: CASSIVGLSNQPQHF.

The chain couples TRBV27 to TRBJ2-7; tentatively, D is TRBD1 or TRBD2 (6 bases each). This CDR3 comprises 15 residues. V dropped 5 bases and J dropped 3 bases, with 17 bases sitting between them. Per germline, CDR1 MNHEY and CDR2 SMNVEV (reference sequence). The CDR3 loop reads CASSIIGGTFYEQYF. The CDR3 nucleotides are TGTGCCAGCAGTATTATAGGGGGGACTTTCTACGAGCAGTACTTC.

The rearrangement uses TRBV4-1 and TRBJ2-5; 7 positions match TRBD2. Germline loops: CDR1 MGHRA, CDR2 YSYEKL. CDR3 length: 16 residues. The V segment lost 2 bases and the J segment 5 bases; nucleotides outside the gene matches: 11. In DNA, the CDR3 is TGCGCCAGCAGCCAACCCGGGGAGGGGAGGTATGAGACCCAGTACTTC. Translation: CASSQPGEGRYETQYF.

A note on this clone: This sample includes further DNA sequences coding for the same CDR3. The rearrangement uses TRBV27 and TRBJ2-7; the D is unclear. V lost 3 bases and J lost 0, with 6 bases in between. CDR1 MNHEY and CDR2 SMNVEV come from the germline V gene (reference sequence). There are 13 residues in the CDR3. DNA of the CDR3: TGTGCCAGCAGTTTCACAAGCTCCTACGAGCAGTACTTC. Translated, it gives CASSFTSSYEQYF.

The chain couples TRBV2 to TRBJ2-7, with 10 bases fitting TRBD2. V gave up 2 bases and J gave up 5 bases; unmatched junction bases: 6. The V gene's germline CDR1 is SNHLY and CDR2 FYNNEI. The CDR3 is 15 residues long. Here the CDR3 reads CASSETSGILDEQYF. The CDR3 DNA sequence: TGTGCCAGCAGTGAAACTAGCGGGATCTTGGACGAGCAGTACTTC.

The chain links TRBV5-1 to TRBJ2-7; perhaps TRBD1 as D (7 bases). Germline CDR1 and CDR2: SGHRS and YFSETQ. This CDR3 spans 14 amino acids. The V gene lost 6 bases and the J gene lost 1 base, with 14 bases spanning the gap. The CDR3 DNA sequence: TGCGCCAGCATGGAGGGGGCGTTATCCTACGAGCAGTACTTC. Protein: CASMEGALSYEQYF.

V gene TRBV5-8 combines with J gene TRBJ2-1, with D possibly matching TRBD2 (5 bases). From germline, CDR1 is SGHTS and CDR2 YDEGEE. Trimming shortened V by 1 base and J by 4 bases, and 12 bases separated the two germline ends. This CDR3 contains 15 residues. CDR3: CASSLLGLEYNEQFF. In nucleotides, the CDR3 is TGTGCCAGCAGCTTGTTAGGACTTGAATACAATGAGCAGTTCTTC.

V gene TRBV5-1 combines with J gene TRBJ2-5; TRBD2 agrees at 11 bases. The J call may be faulty, since TRBJ2-7 better matches the DNA end. Germline V gives CDR1 SGHRS, CDR2 YFSETQ. The CDR3 covers 16 residues. The CDR3 DNA reads as TGCGCCAGCAGCGCGGGAAGTGGGACTAGCGGTTACGAGCAGTACTTC. It translates to CASSAGSGTSGYEQYF.

This chain uses TRBV5-1 with TRBJ2-1, with D unclear. The length of the CDR3 is 13 residues. The ends were cut back, 4 bases at V and 6 bases at J, with 11 bases in the middle. Germline assignment: CDR1 SGHRS and CDR2 YFSETQ. The DNA of the CDR3 is TGCGCCAGCAGCGGCGGTGCCCCCAATGAGCAGTTCTTC. Protein product: CASSGGAPNEQFF.

The chain has TRBV2 and TRBJ2-4, with D tentatively TRBD1 (6 bases). Germline V gives CDR1 SNHLY, CDR2 FYNNEI. Trimming stripped 5 bases from V and 3 bases from J, with 11 bases between. This CDR3 is built from 14 residues. The CDR3 DNA is TGTGCCAGCAGTACAGGGATGGGCAAAAACATTCAGTACTTC. Translation: CASSTGMGKNIQYF.

The chain couples TRBV5-6 to TRBJ2-3; D unresolved. The germline V gene encodes CDR1 SGHDT and CDR2 YYEEEE. V was trimmed by 7 bases and J by 5 bases, leaving 14 bases between them. CDR3 length: 13 residues. CDR3 coding DNA: TGTGCCAGCCTCGCCAACAACGGAGATACGCAGTATTTT. This codes for CASLANNGDTQYF. Supplemented by reference TRBV5-6 and TRBJ2-3, the full variable domain reads DAGVTQSPTHLIKTRGQQVTLRCSPKSGHDTVSWYQQALGQGPQFIFQYYEEEERQRGNFPDRFSGHQFPNYSSELNVNALLLGDSALYLCASLANNGDTQYFGPGTRLTVL.

The V call is TRBV6-5, the J call TRBJ2-1, with D tentatively TRBD2 (5 bases). CDR3 length: 12 amino acids. Deletions cut 7 bases from V and 7 bases from J, with 11 bases between. Germline assignment: CDR1 MNHEY and CDR2 SVGAGI. CDR3 amino acids: CASMGAFNEQFF. CDR3 bases: TGTGCCAGCATGGGAGCTTTTAATGAGCAGTTCTTC.

The CDR3 sequence: CASRPLLGLNTEAFF. For the CDR3, the DNA is TGTGCCAGCAGACCACTATTGGGGTTGAACACTGAAGCTTTCTTT. V and J are TRBV28 and TRBJ1-1; unclear D gene. CDR1 and CDR2 from the germline V gene are MDHEN and SYDVKM. CDR3 size: 15 residues. V lost 6 bases and J 0 bases, leaving 14 bases between the germline ends.

The chain carries TRBV4-1 and TRBJ2-1; TRBD2 matches at 10 bases. The junction had 11 bases not matched to a gene; V was cut back by 0 bases and J by 3 bases. Germline lookup yields CDR1 MGHRA and CDR2 YSYEKL. There are 19 residues in the CDR3. CDR3 sequence reads: CASSQDKASGSPLYNEQFF. The CDR3, as DNA: TGCGCCAGCAGCCAAGATAAGGCTAGCGGGAGTCCCCTCTACAATGAGCAGTTCTTC.

The genes are TRBV23-1 and TRBJ2-1; 7 positions match TRBD1. TRBV23-1 is identified as an open reading frame with a role that is uncertain. Trimming at V came to 3 bases and at J to 7 bases, leaving 3 bases not matched to a gene. This CDR3 has 13 residues. The CDR3 protein is CASSHRQGNEQFF. As DNA, the CDR3 is TGCGCCAGCAGTCATAGACAGGGAAATGAGCAGTTCTTC.